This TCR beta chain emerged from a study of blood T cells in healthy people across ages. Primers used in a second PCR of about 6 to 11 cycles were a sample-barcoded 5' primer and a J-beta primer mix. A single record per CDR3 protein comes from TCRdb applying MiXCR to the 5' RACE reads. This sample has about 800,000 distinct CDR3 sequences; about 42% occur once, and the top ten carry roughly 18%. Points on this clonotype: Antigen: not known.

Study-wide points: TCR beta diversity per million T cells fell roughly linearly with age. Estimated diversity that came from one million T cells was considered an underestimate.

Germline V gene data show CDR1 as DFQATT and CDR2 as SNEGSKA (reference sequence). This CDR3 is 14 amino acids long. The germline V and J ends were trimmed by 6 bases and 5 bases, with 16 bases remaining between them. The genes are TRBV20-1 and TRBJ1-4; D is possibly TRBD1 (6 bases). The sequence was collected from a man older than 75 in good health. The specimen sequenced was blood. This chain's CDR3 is CSAIDRIGNEKLFF. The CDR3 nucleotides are TGCAGTGCCATTGACAGGATTGGGAATGAAAAACTGTTTTTT.